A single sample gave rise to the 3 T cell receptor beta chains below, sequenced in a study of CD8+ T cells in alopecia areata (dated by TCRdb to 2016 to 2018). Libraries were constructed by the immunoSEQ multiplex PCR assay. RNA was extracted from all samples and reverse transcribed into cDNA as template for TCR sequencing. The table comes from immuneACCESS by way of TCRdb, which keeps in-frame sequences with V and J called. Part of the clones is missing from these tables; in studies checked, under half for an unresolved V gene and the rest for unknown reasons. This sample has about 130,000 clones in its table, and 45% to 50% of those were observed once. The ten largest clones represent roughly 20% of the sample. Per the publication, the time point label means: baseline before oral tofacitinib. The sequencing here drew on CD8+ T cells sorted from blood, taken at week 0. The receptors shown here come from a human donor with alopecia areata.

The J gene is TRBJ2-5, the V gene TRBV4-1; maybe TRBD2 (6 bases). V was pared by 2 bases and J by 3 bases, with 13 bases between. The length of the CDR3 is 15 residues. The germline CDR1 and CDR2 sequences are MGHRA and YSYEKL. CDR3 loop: CASSQPSGLEETQYF. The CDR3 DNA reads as TGCGCCAGCAGCCAACCGTCGGGACTTGAAGAGACCCAGTACTTC.

The CDR3 DNA follows: TGTGCCAGCAGCGCAGAACAGGGTCTGGAGACCCAGTACTTC. Protein: CASSAEQGLETQYF. This chain connects TRBV9 to TRBJ2-5, with D perhaps matching TRBD1 (6 bases). The CDR3 is made up of 14 amino acids. The V gene lost 3 bases and the J gene lost 5 bases, with 14 bases spanning the gap. The V gene's germline CDR1 is SGDLS and CDR2 YYNGEE.

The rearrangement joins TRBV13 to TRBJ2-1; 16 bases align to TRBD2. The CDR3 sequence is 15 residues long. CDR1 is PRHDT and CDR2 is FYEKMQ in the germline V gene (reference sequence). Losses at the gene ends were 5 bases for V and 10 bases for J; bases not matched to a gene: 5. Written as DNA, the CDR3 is TGTGCCAGCAGCCCGGGACTAGCGGGGGGGCGGGAGCAGTTCTTC. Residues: CASSPGLAGGREQFF.